This T cell receptor (beta chain) was found in a study of technical replicates of blood from a few donors. The V end lost 1 base, the J end lost 4 bases, and 8 bases lay between the germline ends. The CDR3 runs to 14 residues. Germline V gives CDR1 MNHEY, CDR2 SMNVEV (reference sequence). The repertoire was sequenced with immunoSEQ multiplex PCR; TCRdb's copy has only in-frame clones and lacks some. The sample has 85,000 to 100,000 clones, 95% seen once; the top ten hold roughly 0.21%. The sequenced sample consisted of T cells isolated from PBMCs. This receptor was taken from a human donor in good health. The chain couples TRBV27 to TRBJ1-5; D unresolved. CDR3 residues: CASSLYDGNQPQHF. CDR3 in DNA: TGTGCCAGCAGTTTATATGACGGGAATCAGCCCCAGCATTTT.